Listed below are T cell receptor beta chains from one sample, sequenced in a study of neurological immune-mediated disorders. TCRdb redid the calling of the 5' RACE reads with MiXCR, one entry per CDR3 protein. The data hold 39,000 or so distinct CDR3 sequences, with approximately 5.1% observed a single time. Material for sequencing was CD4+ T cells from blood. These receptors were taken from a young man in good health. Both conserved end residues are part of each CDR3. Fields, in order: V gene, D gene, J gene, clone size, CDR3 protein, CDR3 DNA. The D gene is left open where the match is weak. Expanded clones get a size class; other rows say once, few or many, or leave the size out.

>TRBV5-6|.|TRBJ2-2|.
CASSQLRKGGTGELFF
TGTGCCAGCAGCCAGCTTCGAAAAGGGGGCACCGGGGAGCTGTTTTTT
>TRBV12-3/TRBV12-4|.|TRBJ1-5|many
CASSLTENQPQHF
TGTGCCAGCAGTTTGACAGAAAATCAGCCCCAGCATTTT
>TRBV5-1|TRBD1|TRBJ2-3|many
CASSEGTVASTDTQYF
TGCGCCAGCAGCGAGGGGACAGTTGCTAGCACAGATACGCAGTATTTT
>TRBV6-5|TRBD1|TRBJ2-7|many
CASSKGQGIYEQYF
TGTGCCAGCAGTAAGGGACAGGGGATATACGAGCAGTACTTC
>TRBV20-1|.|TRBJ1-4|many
CSARDWGATNEKLFF
TGCAGTGCTAGAGATTGGGGAGCAACTAATGAAAAACTGTTTTTT
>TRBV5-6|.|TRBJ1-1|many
CASSPGPHEAFF
TGTGCCAGCAGCCCGGGACCTCATGAAGCTTTCTTT
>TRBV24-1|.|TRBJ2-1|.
CATRDWDEQFF
TGTGCCACCAGAGATTGGGATGAGCAGTTCTTC
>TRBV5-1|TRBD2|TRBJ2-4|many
CASSPNSGGRYGNIQYF
TGCGCCAGCAGCCCTAATAGCGGGGGGCGCTACGGAAACATTCAGTACTTC
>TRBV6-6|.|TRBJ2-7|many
CASTPRGSNEQYF
TGTGCCAGCACCCCCCGGGGATCCAACGAGCAGTACTTC
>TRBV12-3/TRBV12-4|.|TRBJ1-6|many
CASSLGVKAPLHF
TGTGCCAGCAGTTTGGGGGTTAAGGCACCCCTCCACTTT
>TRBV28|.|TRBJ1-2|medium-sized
CASSSRYSIYLNGYTF
TGTGCCAGCAGTTCCCGATACTCCATTTATCTCAATGGCTACACCTTC
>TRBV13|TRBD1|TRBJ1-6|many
CASSPRQGLNSPLHF
TGTGCCAGCAGCCCGAGACAGGGTTTGAATTCACCCCTCCACTTT
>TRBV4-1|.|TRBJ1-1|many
CASSQADRRNTEAFF
TGCGCCAGCAGCCAAGCGGATAGAAGGAACACTGAAGCTTTCTTT
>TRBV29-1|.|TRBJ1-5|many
CSVEEGGGQPQHF
TGCAGCGTTGAGGAGGGGGGGGGTCAGCCCCAGCATTTT
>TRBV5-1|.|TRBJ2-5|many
CASSLGLVPGGETQYF
TGCGCCAGCAGCTTGGGGTTGGTCCCTGGAGGAGAGACCCAGTACTTC
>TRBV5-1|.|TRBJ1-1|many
CASSEGGPEAFF
TGCGCCAGCAGCGAAGGAGGGCCTGAAGCTTTCTTT
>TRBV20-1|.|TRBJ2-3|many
CSANRAAGVSDTQYF
TGCAGTGCAAACAGGGCCGCAGGAGTCTCAGATACGCAGTATTTT
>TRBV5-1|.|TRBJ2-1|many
CASSLDLEGLVF
TGCGCCAGCAGCCTGGACCTGGAGGGGTTGGTCTTC
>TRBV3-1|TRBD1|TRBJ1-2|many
CASSQRDRGYGYTF
TGTGCCAGCAGCCAGAGAGACAGGGGATATGGCTACACCTTC
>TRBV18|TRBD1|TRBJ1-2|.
CASSWDSENYGYTF
TGTGCCAGCTCCTGGGACAGTGAGAACTATGGCTACACCTTC
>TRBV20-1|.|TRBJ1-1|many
CSGDLPGHTEAFF
TGCAGTGGGGACCTCCCGGGACACACTGAAGCTTTCTTT
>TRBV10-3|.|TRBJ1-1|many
CATQGFGTEAFF
TGTGCCACGCAGGGTTTCGGCACTGAAGCTTTCTTT
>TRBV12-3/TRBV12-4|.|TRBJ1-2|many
CASSLSGVGYTF
TGTGCCAGCAGTTTATCGGGGGTTGGCTACACCTTC
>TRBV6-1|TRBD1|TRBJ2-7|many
CASSEAGGDEQYF
TGTGCCAGCAGTGAAGCAGGGGGCGACGAGCAGTACTTC
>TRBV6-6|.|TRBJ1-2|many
CASSYSSRATNYGYTF
TGTGCCAGCAGTTACTCTTCGCGGGCGACTAACTATGGCTACACCTTC
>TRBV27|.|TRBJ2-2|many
CASSLRGTGELFF
TGTGCCAGCAGTTTAAGGGGGACCGGGGAGCTGTTTTTT
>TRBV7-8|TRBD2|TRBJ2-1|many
CASSFPLAGEGLSSYNEQFF
TGTGCCAGCAGCTTCCCTTTAGCGGGGGAGGGACTGAGCTCCTACAATGAGCAGTTCTTC
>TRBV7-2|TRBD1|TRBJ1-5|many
CASSLESGSGQGPQHF
TGTGCCAGCAGCTTAGAAAGCGGATCCGGACAGGGGCCCCAGCATTTT
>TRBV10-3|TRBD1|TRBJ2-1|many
CATEGASYNEQFF
TGTGCCACCGAGGGGGCCTCCTACAATGAGCAGTTCTTC
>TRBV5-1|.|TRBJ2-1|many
CASSSPSRPRSSYNEQFF
TGCGCCAGCAGCTCCCCCTCCCGCCCAAGGAGCTCCTACAATGAGCAGTTCTTC
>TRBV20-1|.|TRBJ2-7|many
CSAYSGQTYEQYF
TGCAGTGCCTATTCGGGGCAGACCTACGAGCAGTACTTC